These T cell receptor beta chains were read from a single sample in a study of beta chain features in type 1 diabetes. TCRdb's table, derived via immunoSEQ multiplex PCR, lists solely in-frame clones and lacks some. The top ten clones hold under 0.035% of a sample with 200,000 to 250,000 clones, 9.6% of them seen once. The sequenced sample consisted of naive CD4+ T cells from blood. The source is a woman under 30 in good health. The CDR3 runs from the conserved cysteine through the conserved F or W. The D gene is left open where the match is weak. Rows give clone size only sometimes, using once, few, many, or a class for an expanded clone.

TRBJ1-3,few,TRBV5-1,.,CASSLGQGNTIYF,TGCGCCAGCAGCTTGGGGCAGGGAAACACCATATATTTT
TRBJ1-5,few,TRBV5-6,.,CASSTINRGGEPQHF,TGTGCCAGCAGCACGATCAATAGGGGGGGGGAGCCCCAGCATTTT
TRBJ1-1,.,TRBV5-6,.,CASSRTTQGNTEAFF,TGTGCCAGCAGCAGAACTACCCAGGGGAACACTGAAGCTTTCTTT
TRBJ1-5,few,TRBV9,.,CASSVAGGRWEPQHF,TGTGCCAGCAGCGTAGCGGGGGGGCGCTGGGAGCCCCAGCATTTT
TRBJ2-5,.,TRBV5-1,.,CASSREPLGQKETQYF,TGCGCCAGCAGCCGGGAGCCCCTGGGACAGAAAGAGACCCAGTACTTC
TRBJ2-7,many,TRBV29-1,.,CSVVGAGDTYEQYF,TGCAGCGTTGTAGGGGCAGGTGATACCTACGAGCAGTACTTC
TRBJ2-7,.,TRBV6-6,TRBD2,CASSYHSGGGIYEQYF,TGTGCCAGCAGTTACCACTCTGGCGGGGGGATTTACGAGCAGTACTTC
TRBJ2-2,few,TRBV9,TRBD1,CASSGQGNPTGELFF,TGTGCCAGCAGCGGACAGGGGAATCCCACCGGGGAGCTGTTTTTT
TRBJ1-2,few,TRBV13,TRBD1,CASSLARGSSGYTF,TGTGCCAGCAGCTTAGCCAGGGGGTCTAGTGGCTACACCTTC
TRBJ1-1,few,TRBV2,.,CASREDTEAFF,TGTGCCAGCCGGGAGGACACTGAAGCTTTCTTT
TRBJ2-1,many,TRBV7-9,TRBD2,CASAQRGGYNEQFF,TGTGCCAGCGCACAGCGGGGGGGATACAATGAGCAGTTCTTC
TRBJ1-1,.,TRBV27,TRBD1,CASTLTGKNTEAFF,TGTGCCAGCACCCTGACAGGGAAGAACACTGAAGCTTTCTTT
TRBJ1-5,.,TRBV28,TRBD1,CASRQQGAGNQPQHF,TGTGCCAGCAGGCAACAGGGGGCTGGCAATCAGCCCCAGCATTTT
TRBJ1-2,.,TRBV4-1,TRBD1,CASSRDDRGNYGYTF,TGCGCCAGCAGCCGCGACGACAGGGGCAACTATGGCTACACCTTC
TRBJ2-3,few,TRBV6-1,TRBD2,CASSSLAGATDTQYF,TGTGCCAGCAGTTCTTTAGCGGGCGCCACAGATACGCAGTATTTT
TRBJ1-2,.,TRBV11-2,TRBD1,CASTIDGQGHGYTF,TGTGCCAGCACCATAGACGGACAGGGCCATGGCTACACCTTC
TRBJ2-7,few,TRBV6-1,TRBD2,CASSEAPSGSLYEQYF,TGTGCCAGCAGTGAAGCTCCTAGCGGGAGTCTTTACGAGCAGTACTTC
TRBJ1-5,.,TRBV9,.,CASSVAAGQPQHF,TGTGCCAGCAGCGTAGCCGCGGGGCAGCCCCAGCATTTT
TRBJ1-2,few,TRBV30,TRBD1,CAWSVLGQGGYTF,TGTGCCTGGAGTGTACTGGGACAGGGGGGCTACACCTTC
TRBJ2-7,few,TRBV5-1,.,CASSPLGSGAYEQYF,TGCGCCAGCAGCCCCCTTGGCAGCGGAGCCTACGAGCAGTACTTC
TRBJ1-2,.,TRBV15,.,CATSSGRGGSYGYTF,TGTGCCACCAGCAGCGGCCGGGGGGGAAGCTATGGCTACACCTTC
TRBJ1-5,.,TRBV7-2,.,CASSLTQGNQPQHF,TGTGCCAGCAGCTTAACCCAGGGGAATCAGCCCCAGCATTTT
TRBJ1-1,few,TRBV18,.,CASSDGQDTEAFF,TGTGCCAGCTCGGATGGACAAGACACTGAAGCTTTCTTT
TRBJ1-4,.,TRBV15,TRBD1,CATSTERDRREKLFF,TGTGCCACCAGCACCGAACGGGACAGAAGGGAAAAACTGTTTTTT
TRBJ2-7,few,TRBV10-3,TRBD1,CAIRDDNRGSSYEQYF,TGTGCCATCAGGGACGATAACAGGGGATCCTCCTACGAGCAGTACTTC
TRBJ2-1,.,TRBV7-8,.,CASSPKRGNEQFF,TGTGCCAGCAGCCCGAAACGGGGAAATGAGCAGTTCTTC
TRBJ1-1,.,TRBV7-9,.,CASSLALGANTEAFF,TGTGCCAGCAGCTTAGCGCTAGGGGCGAACACTGAAGCTTTCTTT
TRBJ1-2,.,TRBV2,.,CASSSVTSNYGYTF,TGTGCCAGCAGTAGCGTGACCTCTAACTATGGCTACACCTTC
TRBJ2-2,.,TRBV30,.,CAWSSLVNTGELFF,TGTGCCTGGAGTTCACTCGTGAACACCGGGGAGCTGTTTTTT